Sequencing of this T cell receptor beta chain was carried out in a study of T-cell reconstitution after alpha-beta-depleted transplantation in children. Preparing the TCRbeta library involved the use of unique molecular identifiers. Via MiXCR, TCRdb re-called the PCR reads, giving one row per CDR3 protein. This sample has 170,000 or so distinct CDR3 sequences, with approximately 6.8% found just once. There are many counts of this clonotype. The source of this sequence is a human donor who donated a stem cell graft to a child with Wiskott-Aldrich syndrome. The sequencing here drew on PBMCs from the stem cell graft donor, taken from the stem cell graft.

The CDR3 DNA reads TGTGCCAGCAGTCGAAACAGGGGTCAAGAGACCCAGTACTTC. It encodes CASSRNRGQETQYF. The V gene is TRBV12-3 or TRBV12-4, the J gene TRBJ2-5; TRBD1 aligns across 7 bases. The CDR3 covers 14 residues. After removal of 5 bases from V and 2 bases from J, the junction contained 5 bases not matched to a gene.